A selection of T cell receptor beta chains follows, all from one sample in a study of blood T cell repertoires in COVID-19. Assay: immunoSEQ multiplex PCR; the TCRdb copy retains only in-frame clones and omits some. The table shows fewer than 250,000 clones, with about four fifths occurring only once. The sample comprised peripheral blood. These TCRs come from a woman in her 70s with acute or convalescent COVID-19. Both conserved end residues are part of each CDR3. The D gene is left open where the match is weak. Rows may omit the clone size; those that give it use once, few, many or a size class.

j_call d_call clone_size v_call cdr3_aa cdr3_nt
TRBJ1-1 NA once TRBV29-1 CSASDGGDGAFF TGCAGCGCTTCGGACGGAGGGGATGGAGCTTTCTTT
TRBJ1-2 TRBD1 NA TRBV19 CASSRDRNYGYTF TGTGCCAGTAGCCGGGACAGAAACTATGGCTACACCTTC
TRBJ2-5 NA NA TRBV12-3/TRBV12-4 CASSLGAQETQYF TGTGCCAGCAGTTTGGGGGCTCAAGAGACCCAGTACTTC
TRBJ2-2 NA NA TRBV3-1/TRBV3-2 CASSQGQGITGELFF TGTGCCAGCAGCCAAGGTCAGGGTATCACCGGGGAGCTGTTTTTT
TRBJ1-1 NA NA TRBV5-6 CASSLRGNLNTEAFF TGTGCCAGCAGCCTAAGGGGGAACCTCAACACTGAAGCTTTCTTT
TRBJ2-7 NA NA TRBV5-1 CASSLEQGKQYF TGCGCCAGCAGCTTGGAACAGGGAAAACAGTACTTC
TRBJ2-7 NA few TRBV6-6 CASSQNRAYEQYF TGTGCCAGCAGTCAAAACAGGGCCTACGAGCAGTACTTC
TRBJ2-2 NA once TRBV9 CASSVGSPANTGELFF TGTGCCAGCAGCGTGGGCAGCCCCGCGAACACCGGGGAGCTGTTTTTT
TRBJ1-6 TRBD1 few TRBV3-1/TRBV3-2 CASSQPGQGNSPLHF TGTGCCAGCAGCCAACCGGGACAGGGGAATTCACCCCTCCACTTT
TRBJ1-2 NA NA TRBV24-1 CATSDNASGGYGYTF TGTGCCACCAGTGACAACGCTTCGGGTGGCTATGGCTACACCTTC
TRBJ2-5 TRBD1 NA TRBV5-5 CASSWGTGSETQYF TGTGCCAGCAGCTGGGGGACAGGGTCGGAGACCCAGTACTTC
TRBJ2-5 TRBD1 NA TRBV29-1 CSVSRTGRETQYF TGCAGCGTTTCTCGGACAGGGAGGGAGACCCAGTACTTC
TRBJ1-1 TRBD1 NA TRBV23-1 CASSQSDRGLGEAFF TGCGCCAGCAGTCAATCGGACAGGGGGCTGGGTGAAGCTTTCTTT
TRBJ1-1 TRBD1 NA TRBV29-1 CSAGEAAGGTEAFF TGCAGCGCTGGGGAAGCGGCAGGGGGCACTGAAGCTTTCTTT
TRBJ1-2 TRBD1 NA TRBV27 CASSFAGQGHGYTF TGTGCCAGCAGTTTCGCGGGACAGGGCCATGGCTACACCTTC
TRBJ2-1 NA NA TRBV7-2 CASSFGGRGGYNEQFF TGTGCCAGCAGCTTCGGGGGGCGCGGTGGTTACAATGAGCAGTTCTTC
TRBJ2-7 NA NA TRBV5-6 CASSSVLSRGEQYF TGTGCCAGCAGCAGTGTCTTGTCGCGAGGAGAGCAGTACTTC
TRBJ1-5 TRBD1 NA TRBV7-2 CASSPGTEGFNYQPQHF TGTGCCAGCAGCCCAGGGACAGAAGGCTTCAATTATCAGCCCCAGCATTTT